This is a list of T cell receptor beta chains from one sample in a study of CD8 T cells in ankylosing spondylitis. Each CDR3 protein gets one entry after TCRdb re-called the 5' RACE reads with MiXCR. The table has around 150,000 distinct CDR3 sequences, around 19% seen once; the top ten hold 7.8%. The source material was blood, either unsorted or a sorted T cell fraction (not recorded which). These TCRs come from a male donor with ankylosing spondylitis or in good health (not recorded which). Both conserved end residues are part of each CDR3. The D gene is left open where the match is weak. Some rows mark clone size as missing; the rest say once, few, many or name a class of expanded clone.

TRBD1	13	-	TRBV7-9	TRBJ1-4	TGTGCCAGCAGCAAGGGACAGGGGGAAAAACTGTTTTTT	CASSKGQGEKLFF
-	13	-	TRBV20-1	TRBJ2-7	TGCAGTGCTAGAGTACCTCCCACCTACGAGCAGTACTTC	CSARVPPTYEQYF
TRBD1	13	-	TRBV12-3/TRBV12-4	TRBJ1-1	TGTGCCAGCAGAAGACAGGGGGCCGCTGAAGCTTTCTTT	CASRRQGAAEAFF
TRBD2	15	few	TRBV5-4	TRBJ2-1	TGTGCCAGCAGCTTGGGAGCGGGGGACTACAATGAGCAGTTCTTC	CASSLGAGDYNEQFF
TRBD1	14	many	TRBV27	TRBJ2-3	TGTGCCAGCAGCCAGACAGGGCCGAGGGATACGCAGTATTTT	CASSQTGPRDTQYF
-	13	few	TRBV7-8	TRBJ2-7	TGTGCCAGCAGCTTAGGGGTGCTCCACGAGCAGTACTTC	CASSLGVLHEQYF
-	12	-	TRBV6-5	TRBJ1-4	TGTGCCAGCAGACGACAGGAAGGAGAACTGTTTTTT	CASRRQEGELFF
-	15	many	TRBV5-1	TRBJ2-1	TGCGCCAGCAGCCCGGGACACGTCCTGATGAATGAGCAGTTCTTC	CASSPGHVLMNEQFF
-	14	-	TRBV5-6	TRBJ2-2	TGTGCCAGCAGCTCCGGGACACCTTCTCGAGAGCTGTTTTTT	CASSSGTPSRELFF
TRBD1	15	-	TRBV5-4	TRBJ1-4	TGTGCCAGCAGCTTGACGGGACAGGTGAATGAAAAACTGTTTTTT	CASSLTGQVNEKLFF
TRBD2	17	many	TRBV6-2/TRBV6-3	TRBJ2-5	TGTGCCAGCAGTTACGGGACTAGCGGGATGCTGCAAGAGACCCAGTACTTC	CASSYGTSGMLQETQYF
TRBD1	15	few	TRBV24-1	TRBJ2-7	TGTGCCGCCCACCCCAGGGGGCAAAGTATTGACGAGCAGTACTTC	CAAHPRGQSIDEQYF
-	14	-	TRBV6-1	TRBJ1-3	TGTGCCAGCAGCCCGACTAGCTCTGGAAACACCATATATTTT	CASSPTSSGNTIYF
TRBD2	15	few	TRBV20-1	TRBJ2-1	TGCAGTGCTAGGATCACTAGCGGGTCTGACAATGAGCAGTTCTTC	CSARITSGSDNEQFF
-	13	-	TRBV30	TRBJ2-3	TGTGCCTGGAGTGTTGGTCTGGGTAAGACGCAGTATTTT	CAWSVGLGKTQYF
-	12	-	TRBV30	TRBJ1-4	TGTGCCTGGGGAGACTCTTATGAAAAACTGTTTTTT	CAWGDSYEKLFF
-	16	-	TRBV18	TRBJ1-4	TGTGCCAGCTCACCGGTAGAGGACATATTGCGTGAAAAACTGTTTTTT	CASSPVEDILREKLFF
TRBD1	16	few	TRBV18	TRBJ2-3	TGTGCCAGCTCACCACCGGTTGGGACAGGGCGAAATACGCAGTATTTT	CASSPPVGTGRNTQYF
TRBD1	15	few	TRBV6-1	TRBJ1-5	TGTGCCAGCAGTGTGGATCCAGGGGGCGGTCAGCCCCAGCATTTT	CASSVDPGGGQPQHF
TRBD1	13	-	TRBV7-9	TRBJ2-7	TGTGCCAGCTCCAACAGGGGGCTGTACGAGCAGTACTTC	CASSNRGLYEQYF
-	13	-	TRBV2	TRBJ2-2	TGTGCCAGCAGTGACAGCTCATTCGGGGAGCTGTTTTTT	CASSDSSFGELFF
TRBD1	12	many	TRBV2	TRBJ2-7	TGTGCCAGCATTGGACAGGCCTACGAGCAGTACTTC	CASIGQAYEQYF
-	15	-	TRBV20-1	TRBJ1-5	TGCAGTGCTAACGTCATCGAAGGGGAGGATCAGCCCCAGCATTTT	CSANVIEGEDQPQHF
-	14	-	TRBV7-8	TRBJ2-1	TGTGCCAGCAGCTTGCCAGGAGGATTGAATGAGCAGTTCTTC	CASSLPGGLNEQFF
TRBD1	16	few	TRBV27	TRBJ1-6	TGTGCCAGCAGTTCCGGGACAGGGGGATCAAATTCACCCCTCCACTTT	CASSSGTGGSNSPLHF
TRBD1	12	few	TRBV28	TRBJ1-1	TGTGCCAGCAGTAGACAGGGGGCGGCAGCTTTCTTT	CASSRQGAAAFF
-	11	-	TRBV29-1	TRBJ2-1	TGCAGCGTAACAGGGTCGGGTGAGCAGTTCTTC	CSVTGSGEQFF
TRBD1	12	-	TRBV20-1	TRBJ1-4	TGCAGTGCTAGAGTCCCGGGACAGAGATTGTTTTTT	CSARVPGQRLFF
-	16	few	TRBV28	TRBJ2-1	TGTGCCAGCAGTCCCCTTCATGGGAGGACCTACAATGAGCAGTTCTTC	CASSPLHGRTYNEQFF
-	15	few	TRBV28	TRBJ1-2	TGTGCCAGCAGTTTAGCGCAGGGGCAAATCTATGGCTACACCTTC	CASSLAQGQIYGYTF
-	12	many	TRBV10-3	TRBJ2-7	TGTGCCATCAGTGGGGGGCGCTACGAGCAGTACTTC	CAISGGRYEQYF
-	10	-	TRBV6-1	TRBJ1-5	TGTGCCAGCAGTGAAGTTGTCCAGCATTTT	CASSEVVQHF
-	17	-	TRBV2	TRBJ2-7	TGTGCCAGCAGGGCACGGAATCAACACCCTAGCTCCTACGAGCAGTACTTC	CASRARNQHPSSYEQYF
-	13	many	TRBV29-1	TRBJ1-4	TGCAGCGCCACGGACCTAGCGAGGGAAAAACTGTTTTTT	CSATDLAREKLFF
-	16	few	TRBV6-2/TRBV6-3	TRBJ1-3	TGTGCCAGCAGCGCGCTTTCGGAAAACTTTGGAAACACCATATATTTT	CASSALSENFGNTIYF
-	15	-	TRBV6-5	TRBJ2-3	TGTGCCAGCAGCCCCGGCAGTTTTAGCACAGATACGCAGTATTTT	CASSPGSFSTDTQYF
-	13	few	TRBV5-1	TRBJ2-1	TGCGCCAGCAGCCCACCCCCAAACAATGAGCAGTTCTTC	CASSPPPNNEQFF
TRBD1	14	many	TRBV10-3	TRBJ2-7	TGTGCCATCAGAGGGACAGTTGGCTCCTACGAGCAGTACTTC	CAIRGTVGSYEQYF
-	15	many	TRBV5-1	TRBJ2-3	TGCGCCAGCAGCCCAACCGGGATAGCCACAGATACGCAGTATTTT	CASSPTGIATDTQYF
-	14	many	TRBV12-3/TRBV12-4	TRBJ2-1	TGTGCCAGCAGAGGGATTAGATCCTACAATGAGCAGTTCTTC	CASRGIRSYNEQFF
TRBD2	15	few	TRBV27	TRBJ2-5	TGTGCCAGCAGTTCCGCTAGCGGGAGCGTAGAGACCCAGTACTTC	CASSSASGSVETQYF
-	14	few	TRBV7-8	TRBJ1-4	TGTGCCAGCAGCGTCGGGCAGGCCAATGAAAAACTGTTTTTT	CASSVGQANEKLFF
-	11	-	TRBV20-1	TRBJ1-1	TGCAGTGCCTTAAGGGGGGCGGAAGCTTTCTTT	CSALRGAEAFF
-	15	-	TRBV5-1	TRBJ2-7	TGCGCCAGCAGCGTTGGTTCTGGCGGGAACTACGAGCAGTACTTC	CASSVGSGGNYEQYF
-	11	few	TRBV5-5	TRBJ2-1	TGTGCCAGCAGCTTGTCACTTGAGCAGTTCTTC	CASSLSLEQFF
-	17	-	TRBV6-1	TRBJ2-1	TGTGCCAGCGTGAGGAGAGGGGGAGTAGGGATTCTCAATGAGCAGTTCTTC	CASVRRGGVGILNEQFF
TRBD2	15	-	TRBV6-2/TRBV6-3	TRBJ2-1	TGTGCCAGCAGTACCTTAGCGGGAGTCTACAATGAGCAGTTCTTC	CASSTLAGVYNEQFF